One and the same sample provided the 31 T cell receptor beta chains below, sequenced in a study of HIV-infected children after antiretroviral therapy interruption. RNA-based 3' RACE libraries used unique molecular identifiers. TCRdb ran MiXCR on the 3' RACE reads and lists one entry per CDR3 protein. Seen here are about 83,000 distinct CDR3 sequences, roughly 6.7% observed once, and the top ten hold roughly 1%. Treatment reported: PENTA 11 planned treatment interruption arm or continuous ART arm. Sequenced material: CD45RA+ CD4+ T cells from PBMCs, pooled from several time points, taken from a donor given antiretroviral therapy, either interrupted or continuous. As for subset: naive CD4+ CD45RA+ CD45RO- T cells. The receptors were gathered from a pool of human donors with HIV.

This clonotype came up many times. The genes are TRBV12-3 or TRBV12-4 and TRBJ1-2, with 9 bases identical to TRBD1. The V segment lost 5 bases and the J segment 4 bases; nucleotides outside the gene matches: 11. The CDR3 loop spans 16 amino acids. The CDR3 coding sequence is TGTGCCAGCAGTCTGACAGGGGGTGACGATGGCTATGGCTACACCTTC. Translation gives CASSLTGGDDGYGYTF.

This clonotype is judged medium-sized (0.01 to 0.1%). V gene TRBV29-1 combines with J gene TRBJ2-1, with 8 bases that match TRBD2. With 3 bases clipped from V and 4 bases from J, the junction kept 2 bases outside the gene matches. The CDR3 sequence is 13 residues long. Germline V gene lookup returns CDR1 SQVTM and CDR2 ANQGSEA. The chain's CDR3 is CSVEVAGYNEQFF. CDR3 DNA: TGCAGCGTTGAGGTAGCGGGATACAATGAGCAGTTCTTC.

This clonotype was seen ten or more times. The chain has TRBV5-1 and TRBJ2-1; 7 nucleotides match TRBD1. Per germline, CDR1 SGHRS and CDR2 YFSETQ. V was pared by 3 bases and J by 5 bases, with 5 bases of the junction left unmatched. The CDR3 runs to 14 residues. As DNA, the CDR3 is TGCGCCAGCAGCTCCCGGACAGGAGACAATGAGCAGTTCTTC. Translating gives CASSSRTGDNEQFF.

In this sample, this clonotype turned up many times. The chain employs TRBV12-3 or TRBV12-4 and TRBJ2-1, with 8 bases that match TRBD2. The CDR3 extends over 18 amino acids. The trim removed 10 bases at V and 0 bases at J, leaving 17 bases unmatched. The CDR3 reads CAISGGLLGDRSYNEQFF. The CDR3, as DNA: TGTGCCATCTCGGGGGGGCTTCTTGGGGACCGCTCCTACAATGAGCAGTTCTTC.

A few counts support this clonotype. J is TRBJ2-3 and V is TRBV5-1, with 8 positions matching TRBD2. The CDR3 has 18 amino acids. Germline V gives CDR1 SGHRS, CDR2 YFSETQ. V was pared by 0 bases and J by 4 bases, with 13 bases of the junction left unmatched. CDR3 loop: CASSLAVLLADGADTQYF. In nucleotides, the CDR3 is TGCGCCAGCAGCTTGGCCGTATTACTAGCGGACGGCGCAGATACGCAGTATTTT.

Ten or more counts support this clonotype. The chain combines TRBV19 with TRBJ2-5; 9 nucleotides agree with TRBD1. Germline V gene data show CDR1 as LNHDA and CDR2 as SQIVND (reference sequence). Trimming took 6 bases from V and 1 from J; bases not matched to a gene: 6. This CDR3 spans 15 amino acids. The CDR3, as DNA: TGTGCCAGTAGGACACAGGGGGCAAGCCAAGAGACCCAGTACTTC. It translates to CASRTQGASQETQYF.

This clonotype was observed many times. The chain uses TRBV7-6 and TRBJ1-1, with no clear D. In germline, CDR1 is SGHVS, CDR2 FNYEAQ. The CDR3 covers 14 residues. V was shortened by 0 bases and J by 3 bases, with 8 bases between the two germline ends. CDR3 DNA: TGTGCCAGCAGCTTAGCCTCCCGGGACACTGAAGCTTTCTTT. It is translated as CASSLASRDTEAFF.

This clonotype has ten or more counts. This chain joins TRBV18 and TRBJ1-2, with D possibly matching TRBD1 (5 bases). This CDR3 comprises 16 residues. Germline lookup yields CDR1 KGHSH and CDR2 LQKENI. Trimming removed 3 bases from V and 4 bases from J, with 18 bases in between. The CDR3 loop reads CASSPKNSGPTYGYTF. The CDR3 DNA reads TGTGCCAGCTCACCGAAAAATTCGGGACCGACCTATGGCTACACCTTC.

This clonotype was seen repeatedly, ten times or more. The gene calls are TRBV25-1 and TRBJ1-5; D gene uncertain. Germline V gene lookup returns CDR1 MGHDK and CDR2 SYGVNS. The CDR3 loop spans 12 amino acids. V was clipped by 8 bases and J by 0 bases, with 5 bases between them. The DNA for the CDR3 is TGTGCCAGCGGTTATAGCAATCAGCCCCAGCATTTT. It is translated as CASGYSNQPQHF.

This clonotype was counted many times. V and J are TRBV9 and TRBJ1-2, with D maybe TRBD1 (5 bases). The germline V gene has CDR1 SGDLS and CDR2 YYNGEE. The CDR3 is 17 amino acids. V was cut by 2 bases and J by 8 bases, with 25 bases left in between. The DNA of the CDR3 is TGTGCCAGCAGCGTTATCCCCGACAGAGCCCCCGGGTTGGGCTACACCTTC. This codes for CASSVIPDRAPGLGYTF.

The rearrangement links TRBV30 to TRBJ1-4, with D uncertain. CDR3 length: 14 amino acids. V lost 0 bases, J lost 7 bases, and 12 bases lay in between. CDR1 is GTSNPN, CDR2 SVGIG, per germline (reference sequence). The CDR3 is CAWSVQSVGEKLFF. As DNA, the CDR3 is TGTGCCTGGAGTGTACAATCGGTTGGTGAAAAACTGTTTTTT.

This clonotype was counted ten times or more. This chain connects TRBV10-1 to TRBJ2-4, with TRBD1 matching 8 bases. V lost 6 bases, J lost 7 bases, and 20 bases stayed unmatched. The germline V gene encodes CDR1 WNHNN and CDR2 SYGVQD (reference sequence). This CDR3 contains 18 residues. As DNA, the CDR3 is TGCGCCAGCAGCCTTCGACAGGGGCCTCTTTTTGCGGAGAACATTCAGTACTTC. It translates to CASSLRQGPLFAENIQYF.

At least ten counts were recorded for this clonotype. V usage is TRBV9 and J usage is TRBJ2-3; possibly TRBD1 or TRBD2 for D (5 bases each). Looked up from germline, CDR1 is SGDLS and CDR2 is YYNGEE. V was cut by 0 bases and J by 1 base, with 12 bases left in between. The CDR3 contains 16 residues. The CDR3 is CASSVGSGTGTDTQYF. The DNA for the CDR3 is TGTGCCAGCAGCGTAGGGTCCGGGACGGGCACAGATACGCAGTATTTT.

The chain employs TRBV7-4 and TRBJ2-2; a possible D gene is TRBD2 (6 bases). The CDR3 consists of 14 residues. Germline V gives CDR1 SGHVT, CDR2 SQSDAQ. V lost 2 bases, J lost 3 bases, and 7 bases lay in between. The CDR3 coding sequence is TGTGCCAGCAGCTTATGGGAGGACACCGGGGAGCTGTTTTTT. It specifies CASSLWEDTGELFF.

This clonotype was seen at least ten times. The gene calls are TRBV15 and TRBJ2-7; a weak D match, TRBD1 (7 bases). Germline loops: CDR1 LNHNV, CDR2 YYDKDF (reference sequence). Trimming shortened V by 0 bases and J by 0 bases, and 24 bases separated the two germline ends. The CDR3 contains 20 residues. The CDR3 coding sequence is TGTGCCACCAGCAGAGATGGGGATGAAGGCGGGACAGATACCTCCTACGAGCAGTACTTC. It encodes CATSRDGDEGGTDTSYEQYF.

This clonotype came up many times. J is TRBJ2-7 and V is TRBV28; possible D gene TRBD2, 5 bases. CDR3 length: 14 amino acids. From germline, CDR1 is MDHEN and CDR2 SYDVKM. Trimming took off 6 bases at V and 2 bases at J, with 14 bases between the two ends. CDR3 coding DNA: TGTGCCAGCAGGAGGGAACTCCTGGCCTACGAGCAGTACTTC. It specifies CASRRELLAYEQYF.

This clonotype has ten or more counts. This rearrangement joins TRBV10-3 to TRBJ2-7, with TRBD2 matching over 16 bases. The CDR3 sequence is 16 residues long. CDR1 ENHRY and CDR2 SYGVKD come from the germline V gene. V lost 7 bases and J lost 3; bases outside the gene matches: 6. Written as DNA, the CDR3 is TGTGCCATCAAAGGGACTAGCGGGAGGGTCGGCTACGAGCAGTACTTC. This translates into CAIKGTSGRVGYEQYF.

This clonotype was detected many times. The chain joins TRBV15 to TRBJ2-3; TRBD1 matches 7 bases. Per germline, CDR1 LNHNV and CDR2 YYDKDF (reference sequence). The V gene end was trimmed by 0 bases and the J gene end by 4 bases; junction bases not matched to a gene: 7. This CDR3 has 16 residues. The CDR3, as DNA: TGTGCCACCAGCAGAGATCTAACAGGGGTCCCAGATACGCAGTATTTT. Protein sequence: CATSRDLTGVPDTQYF.

This clonotype was found many times. V is TRBV20-1 and J is TRBJ2-5, with D perhaps matching TRBD1 (6 bases). Trimming took off 5 bases at V and 4 bases at J, with 8 bases between the two ends. The germline CDR1 and CDR2 sequences are DFQATT and SNEGSKA (reference sequence). The CDR3 loop spans 11 amino acids. Written as DNA, the CDR3 is TGCAGTGCTCAGGGGAGAGAGACCCAGTACTTC. Translating it yields CSAQGRETQYF.

This clonotype has a count of ten or more. The chain carries TRBV5-1 and TRBJ2-2; D perhaps matches TRBD1 (5 bases). CDR1 is SGHRS, CDR2 YFSETQ, per germline. This CDR3 contains 15 residues. Trimming shortened V by 0 bases and J by 2 bases, and 8 bases separated the two germline ends. DNA of the CDR3: TGCGCCAGCAGCTTGGAAGGGGCTAACACCGGGGAGCTGTTTTTT. Its translation: CASSLEGANTGELFF.

This clonotype was seen ten or more times. This sequence joins TRBV5-1 and TRBJ1-6, with TRBD1 matching over 10 bases. The ends lost 3 bases at V and 9 bases at J; junction bases unmatched: 12. Germline CDR1 SGHRS, CDR2 YFSETQ. The CDR3 has 17 residues. CDR3 bases: TGCGCCAGCAGCTCCGAACAGGACAGGGGGAGGAGTTCACCCCTCCACTTT. Translating it yields CASSSEQDRGRSSPLHF.

The J gene is TRBJ2-3, the V gene TRBV4-1, with D hard to call. The V gene lost 0 bases and the J gene lost 4 bases, with 11 bases spanning the gap. In germline, CDR1 is MGHRA, CDR2 YSYEKL. The CDR3 contains 15 residues. The CDR3 reads CASSQDIDVADTQYF. CDR3 bases: TGCGCCAGCAGCCAAGATATCGACGTCGCAGATACGCAGTATTTT.

The V and J genes are TRBV11-3 and TRBJ2-1; D is possibly TRBD1 or TRBD2 (5 bases each). The CDR3 is made up of 16 amino acids. CDR1 and CDR2 from the germline V gene are SGHNT and YENEEA. The V and J ends lost 5 bases and 2 bases respectively, with 16 bases between them. The CDR3 nucleotides read TGTGCCAGCAGCCCCCGGGGCCAGAAGACCTACAATGAGCAGTTCTTC. Residues: CASSPRGQKTYNEQFF.

The V call is TRBV3-1, the J call TRBJ1-2; TRBD1 agrees at 8 bases. V lost 5 bases and J lost 2; bases outside the gene matches: 7. Looked up from germline, CDR1 is LGHDT and CDR2 is YNNKEL (reference sequence). The CDR3 runs to 15 residues. The CDR3 reads CASSRTGSSNYGYTF. The CDR3 DNA sequence: TGTGCCAGCAGCAGGACAGGGTCAAGCAACTATGGCTACACCTTC.

This clonotype has at least ten counts. The chain joins TRBV24-1 to TRBJ2-5; TRBD2 agrees at 13 bases. V lost 0 bases to trimming and J lost 2 bases; unmatched junction nucleotides: 2. This CDR3 spans 17 amino acids. Germline loops: CDR1 KGHDR, CDR2 SFDVKD. For the CDR3, the DNA is TGTGCCACCAGTGATTTGGGGACTAGCGGGGAACAAGAGACCCAGTACTTC. Protein: CATSDLGTSGEQETQYF.

This clonotype was seen at least ten times. The chain has TRBV25-1 and TRBJ2-1, with D unresolved. V was cut by 3 bases and J by 13 bases, with 7 bases left in between. The CDR3 is 10 residues long. Germline V lookup: CDR1 MGHDK, CDR2 SYGVNS. This CDR3 reads CASSDRQQFF. The CDR3 DNA reads TGTGCCAGCAGTGACAGGCAACAGTTCTTC.

This clonotype has at least ten counts. A read error may account for a junction end that differs from germline. The CDR3: CASSVARGTQYF. As DNA, the CDR3 is TGTGCCAGCAGCGTAGCTCGAGGGACCCAGTACTTC. The V and J genes are TRBV7-2 and TRBJ2-5; D gene ambiguous. Looked up from germline, CDR1 is SGHTA and CDR2 is FQGNSA. This CDR3 spans 12 amino acids.

This clonotype has a count of ten or more. V and J are TRBV19 and TRBJ2-3, with D perhaps being TRBD1 or TRBD2 (6 bases each). Germline V gene lookup returns CDR1 LNHDA and CDR2 SQIVND (reference sequence). This CDR3 spans 15 amino acids. V gave up 7 bases and J gave up 0 bases, with 14 bases separating them. CDR3 nucleotides: TGTGCCAGTACCACGGGGGCCGCTAGCACAGATACGCAGTATTTT. It codes for CASTTGAASTDTQYF.

This clonotype has at least ten counts. The CDR3 protein is CASSLRGDSNQPQHF. The CDR3, as DNA: TGCGCCAGCAGCTTAAGGGGAGATAGCAATCAGCCCCAGCATTTT. The V gene is TRBV5-1, the J gene TRBJ1-5; maybe TRBD1 (5 bases). This CDR3 is built from 15 residues. Germline values: CDR1 SGHRS, CDR2 YFSETQ. V was shortened by 2 bases and J by 0 bases, with 9 bases between the two germline ends. Full variable domain (rest looked up from reference TRBV5-1 and TRBJ1-5): KAGVTQTPRYLIKTRGQQVTLSCSPISGHRSVSWYQQTPGQGLQFLFEYFSETQRNKGNFPGRFSGRQFSNSRSEMNVSTLELGDSALYLCASSLRGDSNQPQHFGDGTRLSIL.

This clonotype was seen repeatedly, ten times or more. The gene calls are TRBV5-4 and TRBJ1-2; D possibly corresponds to TRBD1 (6 bases). The ends were cut back, 1 base at V and 4 bases at J, with 8 bases in the middle. The CDR3 runs to 13 residues. Germline V lookup: CDR1 SGHNT, CDR2 YYREEE (reference sequence). The CDR3 DNA reads as TGTGCCAGCAGCTTGACAGGGATCTATGGCTACACCTTC. Its protein is CASSLTGIYGYTF. Combining the CDR3 with reference TRBV5-4 and TRBJ1-2 gives the whole variable domain ETGVTQSPTHLIKTRGQQVTLRCSSQSGHNTVSWYQQALGQGPQFIFQYYREEENGRGNFPPRFSGLQFPNYSSELNVNALELDDSALYLCASSLTGIYGYTFGSGTRLTVV.

At least ten counts were recorded for this clonotype. The V call is TRBV7-9, the J call TRBJ2-6, with D possibly matching TRBD2 (5 bases). This CDR3 spans 17 amino acids. The V end was cut by 0 bases, the J end by 4 bases, with 13 bases between. Germline loops: CDR1 SEHNR, CDR2 FQNEAQ (reference sequence). This CDR3 is CASSLALSDRGANVLTF. The CDR3 DNA is TGTGCCAGCAGCTTAGCGCTTAGCGACCGCGGGGCCAACGTCCTGACTTTC.